A selection of T cell receptor beta chains follows, all from one sample in a study of PD-L1 blockade in urothelial cancer. Here immunoSEQ multiplex PCR was the method, and the copy in TCRdb shows in-frame clones only, minus some. The sample includes 70,000 to 75,000 clones, approximately 91% of them seen just once. The source was PBMCs, collected around atezolizumab (anti-PD-L1) treatment. The receptor source for this set is a man in his sixties with urothelial cancer. CDR3s include the opening cysteine and the closing phenylalanine or tryptophan. A D gene is named only where the DNA matches it firmly. Some rows mark clone size as missing; the rest say once, few, many or name a class of expanded clone.

v_call	j_call	clone_size	d_call	cdr3_nt	cdr3_aa
TRBV10-3	TRBJ1-1	.	TRBD1	TGTGCCATCAGTGATCACAGGGGGACTAACACTGAAGCTTTCTTT	CAISDHRGTNTEAFF
TRBV28	TRBJ1-5	.	TRBD1	TGTGCCAGCAGGGGGACAGGGAATCAGCCCCAGCATTTT	CASRGTGNQPQHF
TRBV9	TRBJ2-4	.	TRBD1	TGTGCCAGCAGCGTAGGGGAAGGGGGCGCAAGAAACATTCAGTACTTC	CASSVGEGGARNIQYF
TRBV19	TRBJ1-1	.	TRBD1	TGTGCCAGTAGTATAGGGGACAGGTCCACTGAAGCTTTCTTT	CASSIGDRSTEAFF
TRBV2	TRBJ1-4	.	.	TGTGCCAGCAGTGATTTGGGGATTGGGAGTAATGAAAAACTGTTTTTT	CASSDLGIGSNEKLFF
TRBV14	TRBJ2-1	once	TRBD2	TGTGCCAGCAGCCAAGATCGGGCTAGCGGAGGGGAGTTCTTC	CASSQDRASGGEFF
TRBV7-8	TRBJ2-2	.	TRBD2	TGTGCCAGCAGCAAACTAGCGGGGGGCCATGTCGGGGAGCTGTTTTTT	CASSKLAGGHVGELFF
TRBV7-9	TRBJ2-5	.	TRBD2	TGTGCCAGCAGCTTAAGCCTAGCGGGGCAAGAGACCCAGTACTTC	CASSLSLAGQETQYF
TRBV9	TRBJ2-7	.	TRBD2	TGTGCCAGCAGCGTAGGAGCGGGAACCTACGAGCAGTACTTC	CASSVGAGTYEQYF
TRBV9	TRBJ2-2	.	TRBD2	TGTGCCAGCAGCACCCAGACCCCCGGGGGGGCCACCACCGGGGAGCTGTTTTTT	CASSTQTPGGATTGELFF
TRBV25-1	TRBJ2-3	.	.	TGTGCCAGCACCCCGGGGGTAAGAGTTACAGATACGCAGTATTTT	CASTPGVRVTDTQYF
TRBV6-1	TRBJ1-4	.	TRBD1	TGTGCCAGCAGTGCCTCGGGACAGGGATGGGAAAAACTGTTTTTT	CASSASGQGWEKLFF
TRBV5-1	TRBJ2-5	.	TRBD1	TGCGCCAGCAGATCCGACAGGGTTCCAGAGACCCAGTACTTC	CASRSDRVPETQYF
TRBV19	TRBJ2-2	once	TRBD2	TGTGCCAGTAGGCGGACTCAGGCGGGAGAATTTACCGGGGAGCTGTTTTTT	CASRRTQAGEFTGELFF
TRBV6-1	TRBJ2-3	.	TRBD2	TGTGCCAGTTCCCTAGCGGGAGCGGGCACAGATACGCAGTATTTT	CASSLAGAGTDTQYF
TRBV19	TRBJ2-1	few	TRBD2	TGTGCCAGTAGGAAGACTAGCGGAGGGGACAATGAGCAGTTCTTC	CASRKTSGGDNEQFF
TRBV20-1	TRBJ2-7	.	.	TGCAGTGCTATACAGGGAAGGGAGCAGTACTTC	CSAIQGREQYF
TRBV5-1	TRBJ1-6	.	TRBD1	TGCGCCAGCAGCTTGGATAAGGGGGCGGTCGCGCCCCTCCACTTT	CASSLDKGAVAPLHF
TRBV5-4	TRBJ2-3	.	TRBD1	TGTGCCAGCAGCTTTATTACAGGGGGCACAGATACGCAGTATTTT	CASSFITGGTDTQYF
TRBV5-4	TRBJ2-2	.	TRBD2	TGTGCCAGCAGCTTTGCCGGGACTAGCGGGAGGGGCACCGGGGAGCTGTTTTTT	CASSFAGTSGRGTGELFF
TRBV27	TRBJ1-1	once	.	TGTGCCAGCAGTATCCGGACAGAATACCCTGAAGCTTTCTTT	CASSIRTEYPEAFF
TRBV7-3	TRBJ2-1	.	TRBD2	TGTGCCAGCAGCTTACTAGCGGGGGGGGACAGTCAGTTCTTC	CASSLLAGGDSQFF
TRBV2	TRBJ2-1	.	TRBD2	TGTGCCAGCAGGTCTTTGACTAGCGGGATAAATGAGCAGTTCTTC	CASRSLTSGINEQFF
TRBV19	TRBJ1-5	once	TRBD1	TGTGCCAGTAGTATAGGAGGAACAGGGGGCTATCGTCAGCCCCAGCATTTT	CASSIGGTGGYRQPQHF
TRBV5-4	TRBJ2-3	.	.	TGTGCCAGCAGCTCCGGTGTTACGGCAGATACGCAGTATTTT	CASSSGVTADTQYF
TRBV11-2	TRBJ2-7	few	TRBD2	TGTGCCAGCAGCTTCCGCCCCGGGGGGGACAAGCCCTACGAGCAGTACTTC	CASSFRPGGDKPYEQYF
TRBV2	TRBJ2-7	.	.	TGTGCCAGCAGCGTGTTGACAGGTAGAGAGCAGTACTTC	CASSVLTGREQYF
TRBV13	TRBJ2-7	.	.	TGTGCCAGCAGCCGGAACCCGAAGACAGGCTACGAGCAGTACTTC	CASSRNPKTGYEQYF
TRBV4-3	TRBJ2-3	.	.	TGCGCCAGCAGCCCGATGAGTAGTAGCACAGATACGCAGTATTTT	CASSPMSSSTDTQYF
TRBV4-3	TRBJ2-1	.	TRBD2	TGCGCCAGCAGCCAAGTTTTCCGGGAGGATGAGCAGTTCTTC	CASSQVFREDEQFF
TRBV6-5	TRBJ2-1	.	.	TGTGCCAGCAGCCGAACAGGACAGATCTACAATGAGCAGTTCTTC	CASSRTGQIYNEQFF
TRBV30	TRBJ2-5	.	.	TGTGCCTGGAGCTTATCTGAGACCCAGTACTTC	CAWSLSETQYF
TRBV29-1	TRBJ2-5	.	TRBD1	TGCAGCGTCCAAAAGGAGGGGGGACAGGGTAAAGAGACCCAGTACTTC	CSVQKEGGQGKETQYF
TRBV7-3	TRBJ1-1	.	TRBD1	TGTGCCAGCAGCTTAAGACAGGGGGCGAACACTGAAGCTTTCTTT	CASSLRQGANTEAFF
TRBV19	TRBJ1-5	.	.	TGTGCCAGTAGTATATCGTCAGGAGGTAGGTTCAATCAGCCCCAGCATTTT	CASSISSGGRFNQPQHF
TRBV29-1	TRBJ2-5	.	TRBD2	TGCAGCGTTGTTGGGCGGGGGGGCCTGTTTGTCCAAGAGACCCAGTACTTC	CSVVGRGGLFVQETQYF
TRBV5-1	TRBJ2-7	.	TRBD1	TGCGCCAGCAGCTACCGGACAGGCACCTACGAGCAGTACTTC	CASSYRTGTYEQYF
TRBV7-8	TRBJ2-7	.	.	TGTGCCAGCAGCTGGGGGACACCAGCAGAGCAGTACTTC	CASSWGTPAEQYF
TRBV5-1	TRBJ1-6	.	TRBD1	TGCGCCAGCAGCTTGCGACAGGGAGCCTCACCCCTCCACTTT	CASSLRQGASPLHF
TRBV19	TRBJ2-7	.	.	TGTGCCAGTAGTGACAGGACCCGCTCCTACGAGCAGTACTTC	CASSDRTRSYEQYF
TRBV2	TRBJ1-1	.	.	TGTGCCAGCAGTGAAGGAGGCACTGAAGCTTTCTTT	CASSEGGTEAFF
TRBV28	TRBJ2-5	.	TRBD2	TGTGCCAGCAGTGCACCGACTAGCGGGAGTCATGAGACCCAGTACTTC	CASSAPTSGSHETQYF
TRBV30	TRBJ1-5	.	.	TGTGCGCTGGGGAGTAGCAATCAGCCCCAGCATTTT	CALGSSNQPQHF
TRBV4-1	TRBJ1-2	once	.	TGCGCCAGCAGCCAAGATTCGGCGGGGGGCTATGGCTACACCTTC	CASSQDSAGGYGYTF
TRBV19	TRBJ2-1	.	TRBD2	TGTGCCAGTAGTCTGGGTCTAGCGGGAGGGGGTGAGCAGTTCTTC	CASSLGLAGGGEQFF
TRBV23-1	TRBJ2-3	.	.	TGCGCCAGCAGTCAATCGGTTGAGAGAGGGTTTTTTGGGACAGATACGCAGTATTTT	CASSQSVERGFFGTDTQYF
TRBV5-4	TRBJ2-1	.	.	TGTGCCAGCAGCTCCCTGGCGGGGTCCAACAATGAGCAGTTCTTC	CASSSLAGSNNEQFF
TRBV10-3	TRBJ1-5	.	.	TGTGCCATCAGGACGGGGGAGGGTCCCCAGCATTTT	CAIRTGEGPQHF
TRBV10-2	TRBJ1-5	few	.	TGCGCCAGCAGTGAGTCCGGGAGCAATCAGCCCCAGCATTTT	CASSESGSNQPQHF
TRBV2	TRBJ1-6	once	.	TGTGCCAGCAGTGACGAGGGGGATGGTTCACCCCTCCACTTT	CASSDEGDGSPLHF
TRBV7-2	TRBJ2-1	.	.	TGTGCCAGCAGACCTCCGGGACTCAGCCCAAATGAGCAGTTCTTC	CASRPPGLSPNEQFF
TRBV7-2	TRBJ1-5	.	.	TGTGCCAGCAGCTTAGGACAGGCCGTAGGGCCCCAGCATTTT	CASSLGQAVGPQHF
TRBV6-1	TRBJ2-7	.	.	TGTGCCAGCGCCCCCCTAACGGGGGCCTACGAGCAGTACTTC	CASAPLTGAYEQYF